This record looks at one T cell receptor beta chain sequence and its context. This clone's antigen is unknown. No base quality information exists; no much larger clone differs at one position. Genomic DNA was isolated from the sorted cells so that the TCRbeta CDR3 region could be sequenced. TCRbeta CDR3 regions were sequenced using the immunoSEQ Assay. The source is immuneACCESS, and TCRdb retained only in-frame sequences with V and J called. Part of the clones is not carried over; for the studies checked, unresolved V genes explain less than half of this, and the remainder is unexplained. The sample table shows some 97,000 clones, and 89% are seen once. The leading ten clones occupy less than 0.2% of the sample. Patients with a history of autoimmune disease or receiving systemic immunosuppression were excluded from the trial. Peripheral blood for TCR sequencing was collected from all dose cohorts at baseline, on cycle 4 day 1, and on cycle 7 day 1. The samples were drawn from a first-in-human, open-label, multicenter phase I dose-escalation trial of ivuxolimab. The trial enrolled adults with locally advanced or metastatic head and neck squamous cell, hepatocellular, melanoma or renal cell carcinoma. Before TCR sequencing, CD4+ and CD8+ T cells were separately sorted from peripheral blood.

This sample was taken from a study of OX40 agonist ivuxolimab in advanced cancers. Notes on the research overall: Ivuxolimab was an agonistic, fully human IgG2 monoclonal antibody directed against OX40 (CD134), a costimulatory receptor. Partial responses occurred in three dose-escalation patients, of whom one had hepatocellular carcinoma and two had cutaneous melanoma. Among the 50 to 55 dose-escalation patients, some 20 had hepatocellular carcinoma, around 15 melanoma, 9 renal cell carcinoma and 9 head and neck cancer. Peripheral TCRbeta sequencing aimed to test whether ivuxolimab altered TCR sequence diversity and caused clonal T-cell expansion. Patients were allowed to have had prior anti-PD-1, anti-PD-L1 or anti-CTLA-4 therapy, and around 40% of the dose-escalation patients had previously received checkpoint inhibitors. Intravenous ivuxolimab was administered to patients every 2 weeks at six dose levels: 0.01, 0.1, 0.3, 1.5, 3 and 10 mg/kg. The paper describes the monotherapy dose-escalation part (N = 52 patients) of the phase I trial of ivuxolimab. In the dose-escalation cohort, around four fifths of patients were male, and the mean age was about 55 years, with a range of roughly 20 to 79.

Reading the germline V gene gives CDR1 SNHLY and CDR2 FYNNEI. V is reduced by 2 bases and J by 4 bases, leaving a spacing of 14 bases between them. Reading from cysteine to phenylalanine, the CDR3 counts 15 amino acids. Only CDR3 DNA is held: 45 bases, read in frame from base 1. Overall study results and their limits: At doses from 0.1 to 3.0 mg/kg, clonal expansion was seen in both CD4+ and CD8+ blood T cells between baseline and week 6. Low levels of normalized T-cell clonal expansion were also shown by some nonresponding patients. In partial responders in the 0.1-3.0 mg/kg groups, normalized peripheral clonal expansion was found to be among the lowest, especially among CD8+ T cells. After ivuxolimab, expanded clones were on average more numerous among CD8+ T cells than among CD4+ T cells. Which antigens the clonally expanded peripheral T cells were specific for was not determined.

Source: CD4+ or CD8+ T cells sorted from blood, taken in a trial of the OX40 agonist ivuxolimab. Here the chain combines TRBV2 and TRBJ1-2, with the D gene too uncertain to name. This clonotype originated in an adult with an advanced solid tumor such as melanoma, head and neck, liver or kidney cancer. The CDR3 in this case is CASSEKRSIFYGYTF. The DNA sequence is TGTGCCAGCAGTGAAAAAAGGTCTATCTTCTATGGCTACACCTTC.